These T cell receptor beta chains were read from a single sample in a study of CD8+CD57+ T cells in acquired aplastic anemia. MiXCR was run by TCRdb on the reads, yielding one entry per CDR3 protein. The sample gives about 150,000 distinct CDR3 sequences, just over 50% of which show up once; roughly 12% is in the top ten. Specimen: sorted CD4+, CD8+, or CD8+CD57+ T cells (not recorded which) from PBMCs. The receptors originated from a human donor with aplastic anemia. The CDR3 runs from the conserved cysteine through the conserved F or W. The order of the fields is V gene, clone size, J gene, D gene, CDR3 protein, CDR3 DNA. A D gene is named only where the DNA matches it firmly. A clone size is listed for some rows: how often the clone was seen (once, few, many), or a class if it is expanded.

TRBV20-1	many	TRBJ1-2	.	CSARRPDLNGYTF	TGCAGTGCTAGAAGGCCGGATCTCAATGGCTACACCTTC
TRBV9	many	TRBJ2-7	TRBD1	CASSVGDRVSYEQYF	TGTGCCAGCAGCGTAGGGGACAGGGTTTCCTACGAGCAGTACTTC
TRBV6-2/TRBV6-3	.	TRBJ2-3	.	CASSYSRDRHSSTDTQYF	TGTGCCAGCAGTTACTCCCGGGACCGACATTCTAGCACAGATACGCAGTATTTT
TRBV5-8	.	TRBJ1-1	TRBD1	CASSFPGTGGSEAFF	TGTGCCAGCAGCTTCCCCGGGACAGGGGGCTCTGAAGCTTTCTTT
TRBV7-8	.	TRBJ2-7	.	CASSGEGGPYEQYF	TGTGCCTCCAGCGGAGAGGGCGGACCCTACGAGCAGTACTTC
TRBV3-1	few	TRBJ2-1	.	CASSPGGGEYNEQFF	TGTGCCAGCAGCCCGGGTGGGGGAGAGTACAATGAGCAGTTCTTC
TRBV7-6	many	TRBJ2-7	TRBD1	CASSETGTGAYEQYF	TGTGCCAGCAGCGAAACGGGGACAGGGGCCTACGAGCAGTACTTC
TRBV4-1	once	TRBJ1-2	.	CASSLQGAFRDYTF	TGCGCCAGCAGCCTACAGGGTGCATTTAGGGACTACACCTTC
TRBV7-6	many	TRBJ1-3	.	CASSEGGAGNTIYF	TGTGCCAGCAGCGAGGGTGGGGCTGGAAACACCATATATTTT
TRBV29-1	.	TRBJ1-5	.	CSVTITRDQPQHF	TGCAGCGTTACAATAACCAGGGATCAGCCCCAGCATTTT
TRBV10-3	.	TRBJ1-2	.	CAIRRGGVRDTQGYTF	TGTGCCATCAGGAGAGGGGGGGTCCGGGACACACAAGGCTACACCTTC
TRBV6-1	many	TRBJ1-6	TRBD1	CASQGVGIYNSPLHF	TGTGCCAGCCAGGGGGTGGGAATCTATAATTCACCCCTCCACTTT
TRBV5-1	.	TRBJ1-1	.	CASSLEDDTEAFF	TGCGCCAGCAGCTTGGAGGACGACACTGAAGCTTTCTTT
TRBV10-1	few	TRBJ2-7	TRBD1	CARIGTVAYEQYF	TGCGCCAGGATCGGGACAGTTGCCTACGAGCAGTACTTC
TRBV29-1	few	TRBJ1-1	.	CSAKTGNTEAFF	TGCAGCGCTAAAACAGGGAACACTGAAGCTTTCTTT
TRBV5-8	.	TRBJ2-5	TRBD2	CASSLAPMAGGKETQYF	TGTGCCAGCAGCTTGGCCCCCATGGCGGGGGGGAAGGAGACCCAGTACTTC
TRBV5-1	once	TRBJ1-6	.	CASSSPGEGPYNPPLHF	TGCGCCAGCAGCTCCCCCGGGGAGGGGCCTTATAATCCACCCCTCCACTTT